A single sample is the source of the 9 T cell receptor beta chains below, sequenced in a study of CD8 T cells in ankylosing spondylitis. MiXCR was run by TCRdb on the 5' RACE reads, yielding one entry per CDR3 protein. The profile covers a few hundred thousand distinct CDR3 sequences, with under 25% appearing a single time and 3.5% to 4.5% taken by the ten largest. The source material was blood, either unsorted or a sorted T cell fraction (not recorded which). Receptors were obtained from a female donor with ankylosing spondylitis or in good health (not recorded which).

This clonotype appeared a few times. The chain employs TRBV20-1 and TRBJ2-2, with D perhaps matching TRBD2 (6 bases). The CDR3 spans 16 residues. With 1 base removed from V and 1 base from J, the gap between germline ends came to 13 bases. Germline V gives CDR1 DFQATT, CDR2 SNEGSKA (reference sequence). The CDR3 coding sequence is TGCAGTGCTAGAGCCGGGGCGGGGATGAACACCGGGGAGCTGTTTTTT. Translating gives CSARAGAGMNTGELFF.

The V gene is TRBV7-8, the J gene TRBJ1-6; perhaps TRBD1 as D (5 bases). The V and J ends lost 0 bases and 5 bases respectively, with 8 bases between them. This CDR3 is 15 amino acids long. The V gene's germline CDR1 is SGHVS and CDR2 FQNEAQ. The CDR3 DNA is TGTGCCAGCAGCTTAGCCGGGACGGATAATTCACCCCTCCACTTT. Its translation: CASSLAGTDNSPLHF.

This clonotype occurred a few times. The chain couples TRBV6-6 to TRBJ1-1, with D uncertain. The germline CDR1 and CDR2 sequences are MNHNY and SVGAGI (reference sequence). V lost 10 bases and J lost 1, with 16 bases in between. CDR3 length: 14 residues. The CDR3 DNA reads as TGTGCCACCACGAGGCTTAATCCGAACACTGAAGCTTTCTTT. It specifies CATTRLNPNTEAFF.

The chain links TRBV19 to TRBJ1-2; D unresolved. The CDR3 contains 12 residues. Per germline, CDR1 LNHDA and CDR2 SQIVND (reference sequence). Trimming removed 8 bases at V and 4 bases at J, with 11 bases between. This CDR3 reads CASQGTAYGYTF. In nucleotides, the CDR3 is TGTGCCAGTCAAGGAACCGCCTATGGCTACACCTTC.

This rearrangement joins TRBV10-3 to TRBJ1-4; 7 bases fit TRBD1. Germline V gene data show CDR1 as ENHRY and CDR2 as SYGVKD. V lost 10 bases, J lost 5 bases, and 16 bases stayed unmatched. The CDR3 length is 16 residues. In nucleotides, the CDR3 is TGTGCCACCCCCTATGACTCCGGGACAGAAAATGAAAAACTGTTTTTT. It codes for CATPYDSGTENEKLFF.

The chain has TRBV7-2 and TRBJ2-1; D unclear. V lost 4 bases, J lost 4 bases, and 5 bases lay in between. The germline gives CDR1 SGHTA, CDR2 FQGNSA. This CDR3 contains 12 residues. The CDR3 DNA reads as TGTGCCAGCAGCTCGTTTTACAATGAGCAGTTCTTC. Its translation: CASSSFYNEQFF.

This clonotype has more than one count but fewer than ten. The chain has TRBV11-2 and TRBJ2-5; 10 bases line up with TRBD2. V lost 1 base, J lost 1 base, and 3 bases stayed unmatched. The CDR3 runs to 16 residues. Germline V lookup: CDR1 SGHAT, CDR2 FQNNGV. The CDR3 DNA reads as TGTGCCAGCAGCTTAGGGCTAGCGGGGGTCCAAGAGACCCAGTACTTC. Translated, it gives CASSLGLAGVQETQYF.

The chain joins TRBV6-5 to TRBJ2-1; D is unclear. Germline lookup yields CDR1 MNHEY and CDR2 SVGAGI. The CDR3 is 15 amino acids. With 0 bases removed from V and 6 bases from J, the gap between germline ends came to 12 bases. CDR3 bases: TGTGCCAGCAGTTACTCTGGGCTAGAAGTCAATGAGCAGTTCTTC. Its protein is CASSYSGLEVNEQFF.

The table lists this clonotype with a few counts. The chain employs TRBV12-3 or TRBV12-4 and TRBJ2-6; D is uncertain. The CDR3 contains 16 residues. Deletions cut 4 bases from V and 0 bases from J, with 10 bases between. CDR3 amino acids: CASSSPDPSGANVLTF. The CDR3 DNA follows: TGTGCCAGCAGTTCCCCGGACCCCTCTGGGGCCAACGTCCTGACTTTC.